Included here is one T cell receptor (beta chain) sequence, with context. Which antigen it targets is not known. Since a much larger clone is just one base distant, this may be a read error. Compared with germline, V lacks 2 bases and J lacks 11 bases; bases without a gene match: 11. CDR1 and CDR2 (SNHLY, FYNNEI) derive from the germline V gene. Its CDR3 holds 14 amino acids, cysteine through phenylalanine. CDR3 DNA is the only sequence kept; it has 42 bases, read in frame from the first base. This sample is drawn from a study of identical twins (TCRdb year 2016). Broadly, across the study: The study deep-sequenced TCR alpha and beta repertoires from monozygotic twins, unrelated adults of various ages and cord blood to test whether fetal clonotypes persist. To rule out contamination, the twin experiments were replicated at different times with different library preparation protocols.

Every donor was a healthy Caucasian. On the study overall, not on this receptor specifically: Excess twin sharing in beta out-of-frame sequences was weaker because fewer shared sequences lowered the signal-to-noise ratio. In monozygotic twins, out-of-frame TCR alpha sharing was systematically underestimated by recombination models, although the models agreed with sharing between unrelated individuals. Abundant cord blood beta clonotypes carried fewer insertions; young adult naive repertoires showed a weaker similar trend, while memory repertoires showed none. Because the same donors could not be followed over many years, conclusions were based on cross-sectional statistical analysis. Zero-insertion analyses could be partly confounded by invariant T cells such as MAIT and iNKT, although diverse VJ usage argued against such confounding for most clonotypes. Out-of-frame TCR alpha sequences shared between twins showed an excess of low generation-probability sequences compared with coincidental sharing between unrelated individuals.

The protocol used for the library was 5' RACE. Sequenced on an Illumina HiSeq 2000. Template switching added a universal primer binding site, and the final cDNA carried a unique molecular identifier that allowed TCR cDNA molecules to be counted accurately. First-strand cDNA for TCR alpha and beta chains was synthesized from specific primers in the conserved constant-segment region. To control for contamination, every cDNA library carried two barcodes: a SMART-Mk sample barcode plus Illumina barcodes. TruSeq adapter sequences and Illumina sample barcodes were added in two successive PCR steps. TCR alpha and beta cDNA libraries were sequenced on the Illumina HiSeq platform with custom primers. As for how the authors treated the data: Unique molecular identifiers were extracted from raw reads with MiGEC, and CDR3 positions were determined with MiXCR. For each individual, recombination models were inferred using an EM algorithm with the repgenHMM and IGoR tools. Shared clonotypes were analyzed with the tcR package in R, and sharing was normalized by the product of cloneset sizes. To study raw recombination without the effects of thymic and clonal selection, out-of-frame nonproductive sequences were analyzed. Through fastp at Q25 and MiXCR, TCRdb rebuilt clones from the public reads, retaining in-frame beta chains. Rows with a matching CDR3 protein are joined into one entry that keeps the most common DNA and genes. The V and J calls were not made by the authors but by TCRdb's processing. For this sample there are around 1.7 million distinct CDR3 sequences; around 29% appear just once. The ten biggest clones cover 0.25% to 0.3% of the sample.

Recombination linked TRBV2 to TRBJ2-5; TRBD2 aligns with 7 central bases. Sequencing was carried out using cord blood. The clonotype was recovered from a newborn girl in good health. The DNA sequence is as follows: TGTGCCAGCAGTGAAATGCGGGAGTTACTTGAGCAGTACTTC. The resulting protein is CASSEMRELLEQYF.